The table lists the clone carrying this TCR beta chain with many counts. Germline-derived CDR1 and CDR2 are SGHTS and YDEGEE. This CDR3 contains 11 residues. Trimming removed 1 base from V and 10 bases from J, with 6 bases in between. RNA transcripts were the template for amplifying TCR beta CDR3 regions. Using the HTBI primer set, a first-round RT-PCR was run on the TCR CDR3. TCRdb processed the multiplex PCR reads anew with MiXCR; each CDR3 protein has one entry. The sample has hundreds of thousands of distinct CDR3 sequences; 15% to 19% are singletons. The source of the sample is a study of T cells in Graves' hyperthyroidism and ophthalmopathy.

Specimen: blood. The chain couples TRBV5-8 to TRBJ1-5, with D hard to call. The TCR originated in a woman in her late teens or twenties with Graves' hyperthyroidism. CDR3 in amino acids: CASSLTVPQHF. CDR3 nucleotides: TGTGCCAGCAGCTTGACAGTCCCCCAGCATTTT.